These T cell receptor beta chains were read from a single sample in a study of shared T cell receptors in the human thymus. The assay was immunoSEQ multiplex PCR, and TCRdb's table has in-frame clones only and misses some. The data hold hundreds of thousands of clones, with roughly 88% observed a single time. These same data were also listed under a study on human thymus T cells.

The specimen was thymocytes. All receptors come from a boy younger than two with a congenital heart defect. CDR3s include the opening cysteine and the closing phenylalanine or tryptophan. A D gene is named only where the DNA matches it firmly. The size of a clone is reported for some rows only, either as once, few or many, or as a class for expanded clones.

J gene: TRBJ2-1
clone size: -
V gene: TRBV4-3
D gene: -
CDR3 DNA: TGCGCCAGCAGCCAAGGCTCCCGGGGGTACAATGAGCAGTTCTTC
CDR3 protein: CASSQGSRGYNEQFF

J gene: TRBJ1-4
clone size: -
V gene: TRBV27
D gene: TRBD1
CDR3 DNA: TGTGCCAGCAGTTCGGACAGGGATGGTGAAAAACTGTTTTTT
CDR3 protein: CASSSDRDGEKLFF

J gene: TRBJ2-7
clone size: once
V gene: TRBV27
D gene: -
CDR3 DNA: TGTGCCAGCAGTTTCGGAGGCTCCTACGAGCAGTACTTC
CDR3 protein: CASSFGGSYEQYF

J gene: TRBJ2-2
clone size: -
V gene: TRBV28
D gene: -
CDR3 DNA: TGTGCCAGCAGTTCTCCCCTTAGCGACCCGAACACCGGGGAGCTGTTTTTT
CDR3 protein: CASSSPLSDPNTGELFF

J gene: TRBJ2-7
clone size: -
V gene: TRBV5-1
D gene: TRBD2
CDR3 DNA: TGCGCCAGCGGACATAGCGGGAGAACATCCTACGAGCAGTACTTC
CDR3 protein: CASGHSGRTSYEQYF

J gene: TRBJ2-7
clone size: -
V gene: TRBV5-4
D gene: -
CDR3 DNA: TGTGCCAGCAGCCAGGGACAAGCCTACGAGCAGTACTTC
CDR3 protein: CASSQGQAYEQYF

J gene: TRBJ2-1
clone size: -
V gene: TRBV7-3
D gene: -
CDR3 DNA: TGTGCCAGCAGCTCGACCCCGGGGGTTAATGATGAGCAGTTCTTC
CDR3 protein: CASSSTPGVNDEQFF

J gene: TRBJ1-3
clone size: -
V gene: TRBV5-1
D gene: TRBD1
CDR3 DNA: TGCGCCAGCAGCTTGGCTCGGGACAGCCATGTTTCCTCTGGAAACACCATATATTTT
CDR3 protein: CASSLARDSHVSSGNTIYF

J gene: TRBJ2-2
clone size: -
V gene: TRBV5-6
D gene: TRBD2
CDR3 DNA: TGTGCCAGCAGCTTGCCCGGACTAGCGTACGAATGGGACACCGGGGAGCTGTTTTTT
CDR3 protein: CASSLPGLAYEWDTGELFF

J gene: TRBJ2-3
clone size: -
V gene: TRBV2
D gene: -
CDR3 DNA: TGTGCCAGCACCACCGGGACAAGGCCCCGCACAGATACGCAGTATTTT
CDR3 protein: CASTTGTRPRTDTQYF

J gene: TRBJ2-1
clone size: once
V gene: TRBV6-1
D gene: -
CDR3 DNA: TGTGCCAGCAGGGCCGGGTCTTCCAATGAGCAGTTCTTC
CDR3 protein: CASRAGSSNEQFF

J gene: TRBJ2-1
clone size: -
V gene: TRBV5-8
D gene: -
CDR3 DNA: TGTGCCAGCAGCCGCGGGCCCCAGGGGTACAATGAGCAGTTCTTC
CDR3 protein: CASSRGPQGYNEQFF

J gene: TRBJ2-7
clone size: -
V gene: TRBV11-2
D gene: -
CDR3 DNA: TGTGCCAGCAGCTCCCGGTTTGAGCAGTACTTC
CDR3 protein: CASSSRFEQYF

J gene: TRBJ2-2
clone size: -
V gene: TRBV29-1
D gene: TRBD2
CDR3 DNA: TGCAGCGTGAGGATGGCTGGCGGGGAGGGGTACACCGGGGAGCTGTTTTTT
CDR3 protein: CSVRMAGGEGYTGELFF

J gene: TRBJ2-1
clone size: -
V gene: TRBV10-1
D gene: TRBD2
CDR3 DNA: TGCGCCAGCAGTGAAATCCCACTAGCGGGGTACAATGAGCAGTTCTTC
CDR3 protein: CASSEIPLAGYNEQFF

J gene: TRBJ1-1
clone size: -
V gene: TRBV6-1
D gene: -
CDR3 DNA: TGTGCCAGCAGTCGAGGACAGCTGAACACTGAAGCTTTCTTT
CDR3 protein: CASSRGQLNTEAFF

J gene: TRBJ1-1
clone size: -
V gene: TRBV25-1
D gene: -
CDR3 DNA: TGTGCCAGCAGTGTATACCGACCAGGGGCAGAGAACACTGAAGCTTTCTTT
CDR3 protein: CASSVYRPGAENTEAFF

J gene: TRBJ1-3
clone size: -
V gene: TRBV5-6
D gene: TRBD1
CDR3 DNA: TGTGCCAGCAGCGCCCCCGGGACAGGGGGATACACCATATATTTT
CDR3 protein: CASSAPGTGGYTIYF

J gene: TRBJ2-7
clone size: -
V gene: TRBV12-5
D gene: TRBD2
CDR3 DNA: TGTGCTAGTGGTTTGCCTAGTACTAGCGGGAGAGGCTGCGAGCAGTACTTC
CDR3 protein: CASGLPSTSGRGCEQYF

J gene: TRBJ2-7
clone size: once
V gene: TRBV11-3
D gene: TRBD2
CDR3 DNA: TGTGCCAGCAGCTCCGGGTTGGGACTAGCGGCGTACGAGCAGTACTTC
CDR3 protein: CASSSGLGLAAYEQYF

J gene: TRBJ1-3
clone size: once
V gene: TRBV15
D gene: -
CDR3 DNA: TGTGCCACCAGCGGACACAGTAGTCCGCCCGACACCATATATTTT
CDR3 protein: CATSGHSSPPDTIYF

J gene: TRBJ2-7
clone size: few
V gene: TRBV7-7
D gene: -
CDR3 DNA: TGTGCTAGGTCTCAGGCCTACGAGCAGTACTTC
CDR3 protein: CARSQAYEQYF

J gene: TRBJ1-2
clone size: -
V gene: TRBV25-1
D gene: TRBD1
CDR3 DNA: TGTGCCAGCAGTGGACGACAGGGGCGCCAGGCGGATGGCTACACCTTC
CDR3 protein: CASSGRQGRQADGYTF

J gene: TRBJ2-7
clone size: -
V gene: TRBV27
D gene: TRBD1
CDR3 DNA: TGTGCCAGCGGCCTCAGACAGGGCTCCTACGAGCAGTACTTC
CDR3 protein: CASGLRQGSYEQYF

J gene: TRBJ2-1
clone size: -
V gene: TRBV27
D gene: TRBD1
CDR3 DNA: TGTGCCAGCAGTTTAGGGACAGAGGGGGACAATGAGCAGTTCTTC
CDR3 protein: CASSLGTEGDNEQFF